This TCR beta chain comes out of a study of T-cell memory formation after mild COVID-19. The length of the CDR3 is 17 residues. Looked up from germline, CDR1 is LGHNA and CDR2 is YNFKEQ. The J segment lost 1 base and the V segment lost 2 bases, leaving 6 bases of the junction unmatched. 5'RACE, which relied on constant-segment primers, yielded TCR alpha and TCR beta cDNA libraries carrying sample barcodes and UMIs. TCRdb re-analysed the 5' RACE reads in MiXCR, keeping a single row per CDR3 protein. The sample has under 450,000 distinct CDR3 sequences, around 15% seen once. Worth noting for this clonotype: Antigen specificity is unknown.

Study results and limitations: Of the contracting clones, CD4+ ones lay mainly in CM and EM, and CD8+ ones in EMRA. CD4+ bias marked clones expanding day 15 to 37, unlike balanced contracting clones.

This chain uses TRBV4-2 with TRBJ2-4; 9 bases map to TRBD1. The sequenced sample consisted of PBMCs or a T cell subset sorted from them (not recorded which). This sequence originates from a man aged 18 to 30 who had mild COVID-19 (a few samples of this study predate the infection). Cell type and time point are not known. CDR3 region: CASSQTGTGLAKNIQYF. DNA for the CDR3: TGTGCCAGCAGCCAAACCGGGACAGGGCTGGCCAAAAACATTCAGTACTTC.